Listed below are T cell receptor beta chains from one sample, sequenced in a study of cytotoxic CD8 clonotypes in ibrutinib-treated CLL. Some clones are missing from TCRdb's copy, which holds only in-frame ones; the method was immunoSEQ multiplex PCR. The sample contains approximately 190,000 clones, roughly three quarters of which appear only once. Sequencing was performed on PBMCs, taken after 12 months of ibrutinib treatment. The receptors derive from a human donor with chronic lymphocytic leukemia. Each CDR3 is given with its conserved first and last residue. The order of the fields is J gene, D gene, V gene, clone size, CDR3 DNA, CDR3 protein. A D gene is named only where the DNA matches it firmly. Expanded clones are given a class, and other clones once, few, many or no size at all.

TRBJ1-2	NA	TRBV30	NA	TGTGCCTGGAGCTCCACCTATGGCTACACCTTC	CAWSSTYGYTF
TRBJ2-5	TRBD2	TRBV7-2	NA	TGTGCCAGCAGCTCCAGCCCCTTTGCGGGGGGGTCCGGGGACCAGTACTTC	CASSSSPFAGGSGDQYF
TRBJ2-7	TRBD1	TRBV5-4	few	TGTGCCAGCACCTCGGGACAGTTATCCTACGAGCAGTACTTC	CASTSGQLSYEQYF
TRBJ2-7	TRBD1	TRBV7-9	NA	TGTGCCAGCAGCCGGACAGGGGGAACGGGCGAGCAGTACTTC	CASSRTGGTGEQYF
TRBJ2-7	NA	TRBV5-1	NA	TGCGCCAGCAGCCATTTTCCCCCCCCGCCTCTAGTCGGGTTGTACTTC	CASSHFPPPPLVGLYF
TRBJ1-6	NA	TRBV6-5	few	TGTGCCAGCGGGCTAACAGGGTCAGGTCCCCTCCACTTT	CASGLTGSGPLHF
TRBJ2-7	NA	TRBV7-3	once	TGTGCCAGCAGCCCTTCCGGGACGGACACCTACGAGCAGTACTTC	CASSPSGTDTYEQYF
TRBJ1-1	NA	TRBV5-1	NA	TGCGCCAGCAGCTTGGACAGACTGAACACTGAAGCTTTCTTT	CASSLDRLNTEAFF
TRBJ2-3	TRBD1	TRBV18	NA	TGTGCCAGCTCCCCGGGACAGGGGAGCACAGATACGCAGTATTTT	CASSPGQGSTDTQYF
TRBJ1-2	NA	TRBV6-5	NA	TGTGCCAGCACCCCGACAGGAAGAGTGGGCTACACCTTC	CASTPTGRVGYTF
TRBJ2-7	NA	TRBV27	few	TGTGCCAGCAGTTTATTAGGGCGACAGGTATACGAGCAGTACTTC	CASSLLGRQVYEQYF
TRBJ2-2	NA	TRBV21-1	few	TGTGCCAGCAGCAAATCTCGAGGTAGGACAGGGGATCGGGCCGGGGAGCTGTTTTTT	CASSKSRGRTGDRAGELFF
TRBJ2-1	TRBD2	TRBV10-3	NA	TGTGCCATCAGTGATCCAGCGGGAAATGTCTTGAATGAGCAGTTCTTC	CAISDPAGNVLNEQFF
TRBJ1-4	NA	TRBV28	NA	TGTGCCAGCAGTTTATCGATAGTGGCTAATGAAAAACTGTTTTTT	CASSLSIVANEKLFF
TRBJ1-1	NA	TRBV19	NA	TGTGCCAGTAGTATCATAGACAGGCCCACTGAAGCTTTCTTT	CASSIIDRPTEAFF
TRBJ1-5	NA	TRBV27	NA	TGTGCCAGCAGTCCTCAAAATCAGGGGAGGCAGCCCCAGCATTTT	CASSPQNQGRQPQHF
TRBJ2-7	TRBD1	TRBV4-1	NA	TGCGCCAGCAGCCAGGGGCCTGGGACAGTTGGTTACGAGCAGTACTTC	CASSQGPGTVGYEQYF
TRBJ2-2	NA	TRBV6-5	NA	TGTGCCAGCAGTTACTCGACGGGAGTGAACACCGGGGAGCTGTTTTTT	CASSYSTGVNTGELFF
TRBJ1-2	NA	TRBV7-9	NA	TGTGCCAGCAGCTTAGAAAAGCCAAAGGGCTACACCTTC	CASSLEKPKGYTF
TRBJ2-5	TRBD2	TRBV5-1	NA	TGCGCCAGCAGCCCCGGGACTAGCGAAGAGACCCAGTACTTC	CASSPGTSEETQYF
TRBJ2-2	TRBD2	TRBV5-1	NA	TGCGCCAGCAGCTTTGGACTAGGCTTAGGGGAGCTGTTTTTT	CASSFGLGLGELFF
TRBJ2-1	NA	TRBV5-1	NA	TGCGCCAGCAGCTTGTTTTATGAGCAGTTCTTC	CASSLFYEQFF